The present entry profiles one T cell receptor (beta chain) with its context. Cells designated naive CD8 were CD45RO-negative and were positively selected for CCR7, with terminally differentiated effector memory CD45RA+ cells excluded. Authors' processing steps: Filtering differed since immunoSEQ provided only junctions, with no quality scores. Data came from immunoSEQ multiplex PCR; TCRdb stores just in-frame clones and leaves some out. That table supplies the V and J calls and clone size; D and trimming were determined from the DNA. Of more than 2 million clones in the sample, less than 95% were seen once. The sample is drawn from a study of shared clonotypes between healthy human individuals. Germline CDR1 LGHNA, CDR2 YSLEER. This CDR3 has 17 residues. Trimming pared 0 bases from V and 1 base from J, leaving 14 bases between.

The receptor comes from a man between 18 and 29 years old in good health. The chain is built from TRBV4-3 and TRBJ2-3; D might be TRBD2 (7 bases). The sample consisted of naive CD8+ T cells sorted from blood. The CDR3 bases are TGCGCCAGCAGCCAAGAGGGTACGGGGGGCGGCACAGATACGCAGTATTTT. It yields the protein CASSQEGTGGGTDTQYF.